A single sample is the source of the 24 T cell receptor beta chains below, sequenced in a study of blood T cell repertoires in COVID-19. The method was immunoSEQ multiplex PCR; TCRdb's version includes in-frame clones alone and lacks a portion of them. The sample records 250,000 to 350,000 clones, roughly 89% being singletons. Sequenced: peripheral blood. Every receptor here comes from a woman aged 40 to 50 who had recovered from COVID-19.

The chain has TRBV27 and TRBJ2-1; tentative D call: TRBD2 (6 bases). CDR1 and CDR2 (germline): MNHEY, SMNVEV (reference sequence). The CDR3 extends over 14 amino acids. V was cut by 5 bases and J by 8 bases, with 16 bases left in between. The CDR3: CASSQRWRADEQFF. In DNA form, the CDR3 reads TGTGCCAGCAGTCAACGATGGAGGGCCGATGAGCAGTTCTTC.

V and J are TRBV3-1 (or the pseudogene TRBV3-2) and TRBJ2-5, with 11 bases matching TRBD1. The CDR3 consists of 18 residues. J gave up 7 bases and V 1 base, and 14 bases lay outside the gene matches. Germline lookup yields CDR1 LGHDT and CDR2 YNNKEL (reference sequence). Here the CDR3 DNA reads TGTGCCAGCAGCCAAGGGGGACAGGGGGTAGGTGGTTCCGGGACCCAGTACTTC. Residues: CASSQGGQGVGGSGTQYF.

V gene TRBV5-4 combines with J gene TRBJ2-1; 16 bases match TRBD2. This CDR3 has 19 amino acids. Germline lookup yields CDR1 SGHNT and CDR2 YYREEE (reference sequence). V gave up 4 bases and J gave up 4 bases; unmatched junction bases: 11. In DNA form, the CDR3 reads TGTGCCAGCAGCGGGGGGGCCGGGACTAGCGGGAGGGGATACAATGAGCAGTTCTTC. Translating gives CASSGGAGTSGRGYNEQFF.

CDR3 bases: TGCGCCAGCAGCCAAAGGGGCAGGGAGGGTGAAAAACTGTTTTTT. It codes for CASSQRGREGEKLFF. The chain employs TRBV4-1 and TRBJ1-4, with D perhaps TRBD1 (5 bases). The germline V gene has CDR1 MGHRA and CDR2 YSYEKL. This CDR3 spans 15 amino acids. Trimming stripped 2 bases from V and 7 bases from J, with 14 bases between.

The table lists this clone with a count of one. This chain connects TRBV3-1 (or the pseudogene TRBV3-2) to TRBJ2-6, with TRBD1 matching 8 bases. CDR3 length: 15 residues. Germline V gene lookup returns CDR1 LGHDT and CDR2 YNNKEL (reference sequence). Trimming cost V 5 bases and J 2 bases; bases outside gene matches: 2. DNA for the CDR3: TGTGCCAGCAGCTTACAGGGGGCTGGGGCCAACGTCCTGACTTTC. Protein: CASSLQGAGANVLTF.

The chain is built from TRBV14 and TRBJ2-5; 8 bases are shared with TRBD2. The CDR3 has 15 amino acids. Per germline, CDR1 SGHDN and CDR2 FVKESK. V was clipped by 4 bases and J by 5 bases; unmatched bases: 9. DNA of the CDR3: TGTGCCAGCAGCCCCGGACTAGCTCCTAGGGAGACCCAGTACTTC. Its translation: CASSPGLAPRETQYF.

The chain has TRBV11-3 and TRBJ2-1; 11 bases align to TRBD2. The V and J ends lost 1 base and 7 bases, in that order; junction bases with no gene match: 9. Germline CDR1 is SGHNT and CDR2 is YENEEA. The CDR3 covers 17 residues. CDR3 nucleotides: TGTGCCAGCAGCTTAGCAGCTAGCGGGAGGCTGGATAATGAGCAGTTCTTC. Translated, it gives CASSLAASGRLDNEQFF.

This chain links TRBV25-1 with TRBJ2-5, with 10 bases identical to TRBD2. The J segment lost 5 bases and the V segment lost 3 bases, leaving 12 bases of the junction unmatched. CDR1 and CDR2 from the germline V gene are MGHDK and SYGVNS. The CDR3 covers 17 residues. The CDR3 DNA reads as TGTGCCAGCAGTGAGGTTCTAGCGGGAGCTAAGTTGGAGACCCAGTACTTC. The encoded protein is CASSEVLAGAKLETQYF.

The chain has TRBV6-5 and TRBJ1-4; a possible D gene is TRBD1 (6 bases). The ends were cut back, 4 bases at V and 8 bases at J, with 11 bases in the middle. CDR1 MNHEY and CDR2 SVGAGI come from the germline V gene. The CDR3 is made up of 13 amino acids. As DNA, the CDR3 is TGTGCCAGCAGTTTCACAGGGAACGAAAAACTGTTTTTT. Protein product: CASSFTGNEKLFF.

The chain carries TRBV27 and TRBJ2-1, with D possibly being TRBD2 (5 bases). The V gene's germline CDR1 is MNHEY and CDR2 SMNVEV (reference sequence). V was pared by 2 bases and J by 0 bases, with 14 bases between. CDR3 length: 17 residues. The CDR3 is CASSLIGGPVSYNEQFF. The CDR3 DNA reads as TGTGCCAGCAGTTTAATTGGCGGGCCCGTCTCCTACAATGAGCAGTTCTTC.

This chain's CDR3 is CAISDGGEGEDYEQYF. As DNA, the CDR3 is TGTGCCATCAGTGATGGCGGGGAGGGGGAGGATTACGAGCAGTACTTC. The rearrangement uses TRBV10-3 and TRBJ2-7; D may be TRBD2 (7 bases). V dropped 3 bases and J dropped 4 bases, with 19 bases sitting between them. This CDR3 has 16 residues. Germline V CDR1 and CDR2: ENHRY, SYGVKD.

The chain combines TRBV6-2 or TRBV6-3 with TRBJ1-2; a possible D gene is TRBD1 (5 bases). Between the trimmed V and J ends, which lost 5 bases and 8 bases, there was a span of 15 bases. The CDR3 spans 13 residues. Germline V gene sequence: CDR1 MNHEY, CDR2 SVGEGT. CDR3 loop: CASSRTTPSGYTF. The CDR3 nucleotides are TGTGCCAGCAGTCGGACAACTCCGTCCGGCTACACCTTC.

The rearrangement joins TRBV28 to TRBJ2-1, with TRBD2 matching 8 bases. Germline CDR1 is MDHEN and CDR2 is SYDVKM. Germline trimming cut 2 bases from V and 4 bases from J; bases unmatched to any gene: 7. The CDR3 has 16 amino acids. The CDR3 DNA sequence: TGTGCCAGCAGTTTACGGAGCGGGGGTACTTACAATGAGCAGTTCTTC. It is translated as CASSLRSGGTYNEQFF.

V gene TRBV11-2 combines with J gene TRBJ2-1; D remains unclear. The CDR3 spans 15 residues. The V end was cut by 0 bases, the J end by 5 bases, with 11 bases between. The germline V gene encodes CDR1 SGHAT and CDR2 FQNNGV. Here the CDR3 DNA reads TGTGCCAGCAGCTTAGATTTTGGCAGGCACAATGAGCAGTTCTTC. It specifies CASSLDFGRHNEQFF. Drawing the rest from reference TRBV11-2 and TRBJ2-1, the complete variable domain is EAGVAQSPRYKIIEKRQSVAFWCNPISGHATLYWYQQILGQGPKLLIQFQNNGVVDDSQLPKDRFSAERLKGVDSTLKIQPAKLEDSAVYLCASSLDFGRHNEQFFGPGTRLTVL.

The rearrangement joins TRBV11-3 to TRBJ2-1; 10 bases match TRBD2. Germline trimming cut 1 base from V and 6 bases from J; bases unmatched to any gene: 9. This CDR3 has 17 amino acids. Germline CDR1 reads SGHNT; CDR2 reads YENEEA. CDR3 nucleotides: TGTGCCAGCAGCTTAGGCCGCCTAGCGGGAGATTTCAATGAGCAGTTCTTC. It codes for CASSLGRLAGDFNEQFF.

V is TRBV28 and J is TRBJ1-6; no clear D. CDR1 and CDR2 from the germline V gene are MDHEN and SYDVKM. The CDR3 runs 16 residues. Trimming left V 5 bases short and J 0 bases short, with 11 bases between. The CDR3 sequence: CASSPFESSYNSPLHF. In nucleotides, the CDR3 is TGTGCCAGCAGTCCATTCGAGAGCTCCTATAATTCACCCCTCCACTTT.

The V call is TRBV7-2, the J call TRBJ2-2, with TRBD2 matching over 9 bases. In germline, CDR1 is SGHTA, CDR2 FQGNSA. The trim removed 4 bases at V and 5 bases at J, leaving 2 bases unmatched. The CDR3 runs to 14 residues. In DNA, the CDR3 is TGTGCCAGCAGCTCTACTAGCGGGACCGGGGAGCTGTTTTTT. Protein sequence: CASSSTSGTGELFF.

This chain connects TRBV5-8 to TRBJ1-2, with D tentatively TRBD1 (5 bases). The CDR3 sequence is 15 residues long. V was cut by 0 bases and J by 5 bases, with 14 bases left in between. From germline, CDR1 is SGHTS and CDR2 YDEGEE. CDR3 in amino acids: CASSLGRKGIYGYTF. The CDR3, as DNA: TGTGCCAGCAGCTTGGGCCGGAAGGGGATATATGGCTACACCTTC.

This sequence joins TRBV4-2 and TRBJ2-1; 11 bases match TRBD2. The CDR3 contains 19 residues. The germline gives CDR1 LGHNA, CDR2 YNFKEQ. J was trimmed by 5 bases and V by 4 bases; bases with no gene match: 16. This CDR3 is CASSLRLAAGTSGNNEQFF. Written as DNA, the CDR3 is TGTGCCAGCAGCCTACGCTTGGCGGCCGGGACTAGCGGCAACAATGAGCAGTTCTTC.

This rearrangement joins TRBV2 to TRBJ2-7, with 14 bases that match TRBD2. V was clipped by 7 bases and J by 2 bases; unmatched bases: 13. Germline V CDR1 and CDR2: SNHLY, FYNNEI. The CDR3 totals 18 residues. CDR3 nucleotide sequence: TGTGCCAGCACCCCGGCCCCCCGGACTAGCGGGAGGCCCTACGAGCAGTACTTC. Its protein product is CASTPAPRTSGRPYEQYF.

A remark on this clone: At the DNA level, this CDR3 is encoded by other sequences in the same sample as well. The chain uses TRBV19 and TRBJ2-3, with D perhaps TRBD2 (5 bases). Trimming removed 1 base at V and 4 bases at J, with 6 bases between. Germline V CDR1 and CDR2: LNHDA, SQIVND (reference sequence). This CDR3 is 13 amino acids long. For the CDR3, the DNA is TGTGCCAGTAGTATAGTCGGGGCAGATACGCAGTATTTT. It codes for CASSIVGADTQYF.

The table lists this clone with a count of one. The V and J genes are TRBV30 and TRBJ2-5, with 10 bases identical to TRBD2. Germline CDR1 is GTSNPN and CDR2 is SVGIG (reference sequence). The CDR3 sequence is 15 residues long. V trimming: 3 bases; J trimming: 5 bases; junction bases outside the gene matches: 9. The chain's CDR3 is CAWSGLAGVRETQYF. The CDR3 DNA is TGTGCCTGGAGCGGGCTAGCGGGAGTTCGGGAGACCCAGTACTTC.

There are a few counts of this clone. This chain links TRBV27 with TRBJ2-3; 7 positions agree with TRBD2. Germline assignment: CDR1 MNHEY and CDR2 SMNVEV (reference sequence). This CDR3 has 14 amino acids. The trim removed 6 bases at V and 4 bases at J, leaving 7 bases unmatched. CDR3 DNA sequence: TGTGCCAGCAGCCTCGGGACTATTCCAGATACGCAGTATTTT. Encoded protein: CASSLGTIPDTQYF.

This clone was seen just once. CDR3 residues: CASSEIGWGSNQPQHF. CDR3 nucleotides: TGTGCCAGCAGTGAAATAGGTTGGGGCAGCAATCAGCCCCAGCATTTT. The J gene is TRBJ1-5, the V gene TRBV6-1, with TRBD1 as a possible D gene (5 bases). The CDR3 covers 16 residues. Germline V gives CDR1 MNHNS, CDR2 SASEGT. With 2 bases removed from V and 1 base from J, the gap between germline ends came to 12 bases.